A selection of T cell receptor beta chains follows, all from one sample in a study of blood T cell repertoires in COVID-19. Data came from immunoSEQ multiplex PCR; TCRdb stores just in-frame clones and leaves some out. Of 200,000 to 250,000 clones in the sample, 90% were seen once. The sequencing input was PBMCs or T cells enriched from blood (not recorded which). Every receptor here comes from a man aged 25-40 years who had been exposed to COVID-19. The CDR3 runs from the conserved cysteine through the conserved F or W. The D gene is left open where the match is weak. Size is stated for part of the rows, as once, few or many counts, or as a class when the clone is expanded.

v_call	clone_size	j_call	d_call	cdr3_nt	cdr3_aa
TRBV5-1	-	TRBJ1-2	TRBD1	TGCGCCAGCAGCTTGGGTTTCCTGACAGGGGACGACTATGGCTACACCTTC	CASSLGFLTGDDYGYTF
TRBV19	-	TRBJ1-5	-	TGTGCCAGTAGTCCCCTTCTCCTGAGCAATCAGCCCCAGCATTTT	CASSPLLLSNQPQHF
TRBV4-3	-	TRBJ1-2	-	TGCGCCAGCAGCCCATCGGGATACAACTATGGCTACACCTTC	CASSPSGYNYGYTF
TRBV7-2	-	TRBJ2-7	TRBD2	TGTGCCAGCAGCTTAGCGAGAAGCGGGGGCTACGAGCAGTACTTC	CASSLARSGGYEQYF
TRBV6-2/TRBV6-3	few	TRBJ2-5	-	TGTGCCAGCAGTTACGGAGGGGAACAAGAGACCCAGTACTTC	CASSYGGEQETQYF
TRBV3-1/TRBV3-2	-	TRBJ2-5	-	TGTGCCAGCAGACCCCCCTTAACAGGGAGAGAGACCCAGTACTTC	CASRPPLTGRETQYF
TRBV12-5	-	TRBJ2-2	-	TGTGCTAGTGGTTTGGGAGAAGGGGGTTTCACCGGGGAGCTGTTTTTT	CASGLGEGGFTGELFF
TRBV9	-	TRBJ2-5	-	TGTGCCAGCAGCGTATCCGGGACATTTCAAGAGACCCAGTACTTC	CASSVSGTFQETQYF
TRBV7-9	-	TRBJ1-1	TRBD1	TGTGCCAGCAGCTCTTACAGGGGCGGGACTGAAGCTTTCTTT	CASSSYRGGTEAFF
TRBV5-1	-	TRBJ2-2	-	TGCGCCAGCAGCATAAGACAGATCACCGGGGAGCTGTTTTTT	CASSIRQITGELFF
TRBV15	-	TRBJ2-3	-	TGTGCCACCAGTCGCCCCGGGACTCCCGCCGATACGCAGTATTTT	CATSRPGTPADTQYF
TRBV30	-	TRBJ1-1	-	TGTGCCTGGAGTGTTCCAATTTGGCAGAACACTGAAGCTTTCTTT	CAWSVPIWQNTEAFF
TRBV5-6	-	TRBJ2-7	-	TGTGCCAGCAGCTTAAAGGTCCGGAGGGGGCAAGAGCAGTACTTC	CASSLKVRRGQEQYF
TRBV6-5	once	TRBJ1-5	-	TGTGCCAGCAGCCCCCTTGGGGGGGGCAATCAGCCCCAGCATTTT	CASSPLGGGNQPQHF
TRBV7-9	-	TRBJ2-1	-	TGTGCCAGCACCCGGACAGATGACTACAATGAGCAGTTCTTC	CASTRTDDYNEQFF
TRBV9	-	TRBJ2-3	TRBD1	TGTGCCAGCAGCGTCTGGACAGGGGAAAGCACAGATACGCAGTATTTT	CASSVWTGESTDTQYF
TRBV9	-	TRBJ2-7	TRBD2	TGTGCCAGCAGCGTAGGAATGGGACTAGCGTTCTACGAGCAGTACTTC	CASSVGMGLAFYEQYF
TRBV20-1	-	TRBJ1-1	-	TGCAGTGCTCCGGACAGCACTGAAGCTTTCTTT	CSAPDSTEAFF
TRBV5-5	-	TRBJ1-1	-	TGTGCCAGCAGCTTGTCCCCCGAGGGTGACGCTTTCTTT	CASSLSPEGDAFF
TRBV12-5	-	TRBJ2-1	-	TGTGCTAGTGGTTTGCCCTACCGGGTAGGGGACTACAATGAGCAGTTCTTC	CASGLPYRVGDYNEQFF
TRBV11-2	-	TRBJ1-5	-	TGTGCCAGCAGCTTAGAGGGTGGGCGCAATCAGCCCCAGCATTTT	CASSLEGGRNQPQHF
TRBV7-2	-	TRBJ1-2	-	TGTGCCAGCAGCGCCAATGGGGGGGTCGTATATGGCTACACCTTC	CASSANGGVVYGYTF
TRBV2	-	TRBJ2-1	-	TGTGCCAGCAGTGAAGCGTTAGGGGACAATGAGCAGTTCTTC	CASSEALGDNEQFF
TRBV9	-	TRBJ1-3	-	TGTGCCAGCACCAAGTGGGGGGACCTCGCTGGAAACACCATATATTTT	CASTKWGDLAGNTIYF
TRBV27	-	TRBJ2-7	TRBD2	TGTGCCAGCTCCAGGGAACTAGCGGAGGCCTACGAGCAGTACTTC	CASSRELAEAYEQYF
TRBV6-2/TRBV6-3	-	TRBJ2-7	-	TGTGCCAGCAGTCACACGGGGGAGCAGTACTTC	CASSHTGEQYF
TRBV5-1	once	TRBJ2-7	-	TGCGCCAGCAGCTCAAGGACAGCCTACGAGCAGTACTTC	CASSSRTAYEQYF
TRBV7-2	-	TRBJ1-5	TRBD1	TGTGCCAGCAGCTATGGACAGGGGGCCGGGGGCAATCAGCCCCAGCATTTT	CASSYGQGAGGNQPQHF
TRBV11-2	-	TRBJ1-3	-	TGTGCCAGCAGTCTCGGGGGGCCGGGAAACACCATATATTTT	CASSLGGPGNTIYF
TRBV19	-	TRBJ1-5	TRBD1	TGTGCCAGTAGTCAGAGGACAGGGTTCGCTCAGCCCCAGCATTTT	CASSQRTGFAQPQHF
TRBV25-1	-	TRBJ1-6	-	TGTGCCAGCAGTGAATGGATCTGGGGGGGAGGGGATTCACCCCTCCACTTT	CASSEWIWGGGDSPLHF
TRBV24-1	-	TRBJ1-4	-	TGTGCCACCAGTGATTTAGGGGTTGGGGAAAAACTGTTTTTT	CATSDLGVGEKLFF
TRBV6-5	-	TRBJ1-1	-	TGTGCCAGCAGTTACAAACTCCCGGGTTCTGGCGCTGAAGCTTTCTTT	CASSYKLPGSGAEAFF
TRBV9	-	TRBJ2-3	TRBD2	TGTGCCAGCAGCGTAGATACTAGCGGGGGGCGCACAGATACGCAGTATTTT	CASSVDTSGGRTDTQYF
TRBV12-3/TRBV12-4	-	TRBJ2-2	-	TGTGCCAGCATCCCTCCTAACACCGGGGAGCTGTTTTTT	CASIPPNTGELFF
TRBV7-7	-	TRBJ2-5	TRBD2	TGTGCCAGCAGCTCCGGGACTACAATCCAAGAGACCCAGTACTTC	CASSSGTTIQETQYF
TRBV27	-	TRBJ1-2	TRBD1	TGTGCCAGCAGTATTTTTCCCGGGACAGGGGATGGCTACACCTTC	CASSIFPGTGDGYTF
TRBV27	-	TRBJ2-3	TRBD1	TGTGCCAGCAGTCACCCCGCGACAGGGCCCACAGATACGCAGTATTTT	CASSHPATGPTDTQYF
TRBV5-6	-	TRBJ2-7	TRBD1	TGTGCCAGCAGCACGACAGGGGGGCGGTACGAGCAGTACTTC	CASSTTGGRYEQYF
TRBV11-2	-	TRBJ2-1	TRBD2	TGTGCCAGCAGTTATCGGGGGGGCGCCCTGAGCTCCTACAATGAGCAGTTCTTC	CASSYRGGALSSYNEQFF
TRBV6-1	-	TRBJ1-2	-	TGTGCCAGCAGTGAAGTAGACAGGAACTATGGCTACACCTTC	CASSEVDRNYGYTF
TRBV14	-	TRBJ2-3	-	TGTGCCAGCAGCCAAGAGGCTTTTGGCACAGATACGCAGTATTTT	CASSQEAFGTDTQYF
TRBV27	-	TRBJ2-3	TRBD2	TGTGCCAGCGGACTAGCGGGGGACACTAGCACAGATACGCAGTATTTT	CASGLAGDTSTDTQYF
TRBV7-9	-	TRBJ2-1	TRBD2	TGTGCCAGCAGCTTCGCCGGGACTACTGTAGACAATGAGCAGTTCTTC	CASSFAGTTVDNEQFF
TRBV19	-	TRBJ1-5	-	TGTGCCAGTAGTATTAGTGTGAGTCAGCCCCAGCATTTT	CASSISVSQPQHF
TRBV29-1	-	TRBJ1-1	TRBD1	TGCAGCGTTGACCCAACAGGGGGGGGAGCTTTCTTT	CSVDPTGGGAFF
TRBV29-1	few	TRBJ1-5	-	TGCAGCGTTGGTCAGGCGGGAGGGAATCAGCCCCAGCATTTT	CSVGQAGGNQPQHF
TRBV5-1	-	TRBJ2-7	-	TGCGCCAGCAGCCGGAAGAGGATTGGGGACACCTTCTACGAGCAGTACTTC	CASSRKRIGDTFYEQYF
TRBV6-2/TRBV6-3	-	TRBJ1-4	-	TGTGCCAGCAGTTACACTAGTCCGGCCGGAACCGAAAAACTGTTTTTT	CASSYTSPAGTEKLFF
TRBV11-3	-	TRBJ1-1	-	TGTGCCAGCGGAAACAGCTTGAACACTGAAGCTTTCTTT	CASGNSLNTEAFF
TRBV4-2	-	TRBJ2-3	-	TGTGCCAGCAGCCAAGATCCCGCCCGCAGGGGTGCAGATACGCAGTATTTT	CASSQDPARRGADTQYF
TRBV19	-	TRBJ1-6	TRBD1	TGTGCCAGTAGTCTAGACAGGGGCAACAGGGTCCGTAATTCACCCCTCCACTTT	CASSLDRGNRVRNSPLHF
TRBV4-2	-	TRBJ1-1	-	TGTGCCAGCAGCCTCGGGGGTCAGAACACTGAAGCTTTCTTT	CASSLGGQNTEAFF
TRBV7-2	-	TRBJ1-3	-	TGTGCCAGCAGTCCTGAACTCGGGGGAAACACCATATATTTT	CASSPELGGNTIYF
TRBV4-2	-	TRBJ2-3	TRBD2	TGTGCCAGCAGCGAGGGACTAGGACACACAGATACGCAGTATTTT	CASSEGLGHTDTQYF